What follows is one TCR beta chain and its context. The target antigen is unknown. This sample was taken from a study of OX40 agonist ivuxolimab in advanced cancers. Study details: Partial responses occurred in three patients (one hepatocellular carcinoma, two cutaneous melanoma).

Germline CDR1 and CDR2: KGHSH and LQKENI. This CDR3 comprises 15 residues. V trimming: 5 bases; J trimming: 1 base; junction bases outside the gene matches: 4. Method: immunoSEQ multiplex PCR; TCRdb's copy keeps in-frame clones and lacks some. The table lists roughly 80,000 clones, roughly 85% of them singletons. Notes on the study in general: CD4+ and CD8+ blood T cells expanded clonally by week 6 at 0.1 to 3.0 mg/kg.

This clonotype originated in an adult with an advanced solid tumor such as melanoma, head and neck, liver or kidney cancer. The sequences come from CD4+ or CD8+ T cells sorted from blood, collected in a trial of the OX40 agonist ivuxolimab. This sequence joins TRBV18 and TRBJ2-1; 8 bases align to TRBD2. This CDR3 is CASSFGLASYNEQFF. The CDR3 DNA reads TGTGCCAGCTCATTCGGACTAGCATCCTACAATGAGCAGTTCTTC.